This T cell receptor beta chain emerged from a study of beta chain features in type 1 diabetes (dated by TCRdb to 2016 to 2018). Background on the whole study: Mean age, gender distribution, total cell number and subset yield did not differ between patients and healthy donors. Across all samples, some 99 million sorted cells were examined, and cell number per subset correlated strongly with RNA yield. The study compared TCRB repertoires of sorted circulating CD4+ T cell subsets between recently diagnosed type 1 diabetes patients and matched healthy donors. Whereas all 28 donors provided naive and central memory subsets, regulatory and stem cell-like memory subsets were isolated from just 8 patients and about 8 healthy donors. What the study reported, not specific to this receptor: At VDJ recombination sites, patients with type 1 diabetes made fewer insertions and deleted more nucleotides, a pattern implying thymic rearrangement abnormalities. In all four CD4+ subsets, TCRB CDR3 length was moderately but significantly shorter in type 1 diabetes patients. Because cDNA rather than genomic DNA was sequenced, highly expressing activated cells could have been over-represented, although no difference in activation and CD3 levels was found between groups. Because small numbers of individuals were included in the HLA sub-analyses, any influence of HLA type on TCRB rearrangement was left unresolved. PCR may preferentially amplify shorter templates, but because patient and control samples were amplified and corrected together, any resulting skew would affect both groups equally. The naive, central memory and regulatory TCRB repertoires appeared to resemble one another more closely among patients than among healthy donors.

A single peripheral blood draw of around 100 mL on average was collected from each donor into heparinised tubes. A BD FACSAria II was used to sort naive, central memory, regulatory and stem cell-like memory CD4+ T cells with a panel that included CD45RO, CCR7, CD25, CD127, CD95 and CD27. A purity above 95% was achieved for all sorted populations. PBMCs were separated immediately by Lymphoprep density gradient centrifugation and were stained directly, without being cultured. So that batch effects would be minimized, each experiment stained and sorted samples in pairs, pairing one healthy donor with one patient. Trimming takes 4 bases from V and 4 bases from J, and the germline ends sit 5 bases apart. Counted from cysteine to phenylalanine, this CDR3 has 12 amino acids. The read is trimmed to its CDR3 DNA, 36 bases read in frame from base 1. CDR1 and CDR2 are read off the germline V gene (reference sequence) as MNHEY and SMNVEV.

The High Capacity cDNA Reverse Transcription Kit was used to reverse transcribe all of the isolated RNA, meaning that expressed TCRB transcripts were what got sequenced. Naive, central memory and regulatory T cell samples underwent deep immunoSEQ sequencing, averaging roughly 3.5 million total reads per sample. Sorted cells were lysed in RLT buffer, and RNA was extracted using DNase-treated RNeasy Micro or Mini kits according to cell number. Each cell subset was processed on its own to prevent cross-contamination, while patient and healthy donor samples were processed together. TCRB sequences were amplified from cDNA with the immunoSEQ multiplex PCR, producing 87-bp fragments spanning the CDR3 region. Amplicons were sequenced on the Illumina HiSeq platform. Per the source publication's procedure: PCR bias was corrected computationally using synthetic template baselines, and reads within Hamming distance 2 were collapsed, with unmergeable singletons discarded. Reads were aligned to IMGT to assign V, D and J genes, CDR3 length, and insertions or deletions at six rearrangement sites. Within each subset, clonotype counts were normalized to sorted cell number, and only after that were true diversity and Gini coefficients computed with the tcR R package. Repertoire sharing was quantified using the overlap coefficient calculated on TCRB nucleotide sequences. Out-of-frame TCRB sequences from naive cells were analyzed as a proxy for the pre-selection repertoire. TCRdb provides this immuneACCESS table in a form limited to in-frame rearrangements. Some clones are lacking; in checked studies, under half of them reflect an unresolved V gene, and why the rest are absent is not known. The D gene and trimming were derived from the DNA, and the V and J assignments and clone size from that table. The sample yields 130,000 to 150,000 clones; roughly 10% were counted once. In total, the top ten clones hold approximately 1.3% of the sample.

On this clone itself: Its cognate antigen has yet to be identified. The input lacks base qualities; no much larger clone sits a single base away.

In this chain, TRBV27 is recombined with TRBJ2-1, with the D gene too uncertain to name. The TCR comes from a man between 18 and 29 years old in good health. The sequencing sample was made of naive CD4+ T cells from blood. The cell subset or site label here, explained by the study, means: true naive CD4+ T cells. This receptor carries the CDR3 CASSSLYNEQFF. The nucleotide sequence reads as follows: TGTGCCAGCAGTTCCTTGTACAATGAGCAGTTCTTC.